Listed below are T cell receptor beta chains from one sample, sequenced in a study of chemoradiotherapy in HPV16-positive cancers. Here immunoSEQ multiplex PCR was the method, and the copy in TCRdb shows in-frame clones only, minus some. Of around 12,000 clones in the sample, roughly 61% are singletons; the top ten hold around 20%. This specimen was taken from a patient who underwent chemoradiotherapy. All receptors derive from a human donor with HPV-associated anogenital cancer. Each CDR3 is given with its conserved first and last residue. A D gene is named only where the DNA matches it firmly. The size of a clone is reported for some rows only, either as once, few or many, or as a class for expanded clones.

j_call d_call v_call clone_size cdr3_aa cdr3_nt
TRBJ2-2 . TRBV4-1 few CASSQALGGGTGELFF TGCGCCAGCAGCCAAGCGTTAGGGGGTGGCACCGGGGAGCTGTTTTTT
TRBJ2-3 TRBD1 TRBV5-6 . CASSFRGHTDTQYF TGTGCCAGCAGCTTCAGGGGGCACACAGATACGCAGTATTTT
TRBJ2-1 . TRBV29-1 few CSVGGDPRYNEQFF TGCAGCGTTGGGGGGGATCCCCGGTACAATGAGCAGTTCTTC
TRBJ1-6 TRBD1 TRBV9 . CASSALGTDNSPLHF TGTGCCAGCAGCGCCCTTGGGACAGACAATTCACCCCTCCACTTT
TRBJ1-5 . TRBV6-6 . CASSFDSLNQPQHF TGTGCCAGCAGTTTCGACAGTTTAAATCAGCCCCAGCATTTT
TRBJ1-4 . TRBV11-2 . CASSTDTFDEKLFF TGTGCCAGCAGCACCGATACGTTTGATGAAAAACTGTTTTTT
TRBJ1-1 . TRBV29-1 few CSVDNGGWFF TGCAGCGTTGATAATGGGGGCTGGTTCTTT
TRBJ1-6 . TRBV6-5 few CASGKQGGNSPLHF TGTGCCAGCGGGAAACAGGGAGGCAATTCACCCCTCCACTTT
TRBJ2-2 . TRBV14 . CASSHRQGGVRELFF TGTGCCAGCAGCCATCGACAGGGAGGGGTCCGGGAGCTGTTTTTT
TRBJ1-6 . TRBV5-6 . CASSHSETGFSNSPLHF TGTGCCAGCAGCCATAGCGAAACAGGGTTTAGTAATTCACCCCTCCACTTT
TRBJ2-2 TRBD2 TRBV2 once CASSEGAGPLGELFF TGTGCCAGCAGTGAAGGAGCGGGGCCACTGGGGGAGCTGTTTTTT
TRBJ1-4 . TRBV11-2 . CASSLVRGEGTNEKLFF TGTGCCAGCAGCTTAGTCAGGGGTGAGGGCACTAATGAAAAACTGTTTTTT
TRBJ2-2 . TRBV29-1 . CSVDRGGSSTGELFF TGCAGCGTTGACAGGGGGGGTAGTAGCACCGGGGAGCTGTTTTTT
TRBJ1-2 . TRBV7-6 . CASSLRQGRGYTF TGTGCCAGCAGCTTAAGGCAGGGAAGGGGCTACACCTTC
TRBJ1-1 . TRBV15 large CATSRDQEGENTEAFF TGTGCCACCAGCAGAGATCAAGAGGGGGAAAACACTGAAGCTTTCTTT
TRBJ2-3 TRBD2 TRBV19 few CASSPTIREGTDTQYF TGTGCCAGTAGTCCAACCATCAGGGAGGGGACAGATACGCAGTATTTT
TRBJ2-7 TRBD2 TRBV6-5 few CASSWTSAYEQYF TGTGCCAGCAGTTGGACTAGCGCCTACGAGCAGTACTTC
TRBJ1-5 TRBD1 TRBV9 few CASSPGTGGLQPQHF TGTGCCAGCAGCCCCGGGACAGGGGGCCTTCAGCCCCAGCATTTT
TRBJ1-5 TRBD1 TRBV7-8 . CASSPRTGVGSNQPQHF TGTGCCAGCAGCCCGAGGACAGGGGTGGGTAGCAATCAGCCCCAGCATTTT
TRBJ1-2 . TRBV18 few CASSPAPEEYGYTF TGTGCCAGCTCACCGGCCCCGGAGGAATACGGCTACACCTTC
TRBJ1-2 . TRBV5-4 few CASSLRGTSFGYTF TGTGCCAGCAGCTTGAGGGGGACGTCTTTTGGCTACACCTTC
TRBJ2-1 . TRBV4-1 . CASSLEGNEQFF TGCGCCAGCAGCCTCGAGGGAAATGAGCAGTTCTTC
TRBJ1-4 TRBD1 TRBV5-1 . CASSLGQVAANEKLFF TGCGCCAGCAGCCTCGGACAGGTTGCAGCTAATGAAAAACTGTTTTTT
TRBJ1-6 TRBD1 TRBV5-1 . CASRGAQGASSPLHF TGCGCCAGCAGAGGGGCACAGGGGGCAAGCTCACCCCTCCACTTT
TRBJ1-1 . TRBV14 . CASSLHANTEAFF TGTGCCAGCAGCCTGCACGCGAACACTGAAGCTTTCTTT
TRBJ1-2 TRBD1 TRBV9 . CASSVDQGGYGYTF TGTGCCAGCAGCGTAGACCAGGGGGGCTATGGCTACACCTTC
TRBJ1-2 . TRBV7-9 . CASSRSDTGYGYTF TGTGCCAGCAGCCGATCCGACACTGGCTATGGCTACACCTTC
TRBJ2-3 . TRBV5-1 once CASSLTPSSTDTQYF TGCGCCAGCAGCCTAACGCCCTCTAGCACAGATACGCAGTATTTT
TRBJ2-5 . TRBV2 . CASIEGGASETQYF TGTGCCAGCATCGAGGGGGGGGCATCAGAGACCCAGTACTTC
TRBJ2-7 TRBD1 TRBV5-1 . CASSSGQGSPYEQYF TGCGCCAGCAGCTCGGGACAGGGGAGTCCCTACGAGCAGTACTTC
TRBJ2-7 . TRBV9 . CASSDSQLARTDSYEQYF TGTGCCAGCAGCGACTCCCAATTAGCCCGGACAGACTCCTACGAGCAGTACTTC
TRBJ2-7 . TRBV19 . CASSTFHLAYEQYF TGTGCCAGTAGTACCTTCCATCTCGCCTACGAGCAGTACTTC
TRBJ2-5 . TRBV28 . CASTRGLNQETQYF TGTGCCAGCACCCGAGGGTTAAACCAAGAGACCCAGTACTTC
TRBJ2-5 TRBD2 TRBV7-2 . CASRKTSGGAETQYF TGTGCCAGCAGAAAAACTAGCGGGGGGGCAGAGACCCAGTACTTC
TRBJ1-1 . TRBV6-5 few CASSFSGGRSAEAFF TGTGCCAGCAGCTTCTCGGGCGGCCGGAGCGCTGAAGCTTTCTTT
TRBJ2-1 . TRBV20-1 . CSARGWDEQFF TGCAGTGCTAGAGGGTGGGATGAGCAGTTCTTC
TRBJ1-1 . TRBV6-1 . CASPPSWNTEAFF TGTGCCAGCCCCCCGTCGTGGAACACTGAAGCTTTCTTT
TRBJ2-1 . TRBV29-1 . CSVDSTSYNEQFF TGCAGCGTAGACAGCACCTCCTACAATGAGCAGTTCTTC
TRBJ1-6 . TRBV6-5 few CASSYRDKDSPLHF TGTGCCAGCAGTTACCGGGACAAGGATTCACCCCTCCACTTT
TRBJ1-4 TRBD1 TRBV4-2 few CASSQVGQGNELFF TGTGCCAGCAGCCAAGTGGGACAGGGGAATGAACTGTTTTTT
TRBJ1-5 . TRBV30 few CAWSVGGNQPQHF TGTGCCTGGAGTGTAGGAGGTAATCAGCCCCAGCATTTT
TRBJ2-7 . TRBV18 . CASSPSWGNSYEQYF TGTGCCAGCTCACCCAGTTGGGGGAATTCCTACGAGCAGTACTTC
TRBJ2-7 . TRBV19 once CASSMGQGIIDEQYF TGTGCCAGTAGTATGGGGCAGGGGATCATCGACGAGCAGTACTTC
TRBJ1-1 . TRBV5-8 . CASSWGGLLSAFF TGTGCCAGCAGCTGGGGGGGGCTCTTATCCGCTTTCTTT
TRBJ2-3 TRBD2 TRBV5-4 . CASSLAPSGGSDTQYF TGTGCCAGCAGCTTGGCCCCTAGCGGGGGATCAGATACGCAGTATTTT
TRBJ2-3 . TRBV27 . CASSLGPGASTDTQYF TGTGCCAGCAGTTTGGGCCCCGGGGCAAGCACAGATACGCAGTATTTT
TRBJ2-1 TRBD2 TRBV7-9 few CASSPRVLAGDYNEQFF TGTGCCAGCAGCCCTCGAGTACTAGCGGGAGATTACAATGAGCAGTTCTTC
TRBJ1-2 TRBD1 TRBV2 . CASRGDRYGYTF TGTGCCAGCAGGGGGGACAGATATGGCTACACCTTC
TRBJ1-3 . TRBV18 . CASSLDRIPSGNTIYF TGTGCCAGCTCTCTTGACAGGATACCCTCTGGAAACACCATATATTTT
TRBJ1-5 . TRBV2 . CASSGYDQPQHF TGTGCCAGCAGTGGTTACGATCAGCCCCAGCATTTT
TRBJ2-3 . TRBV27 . CASSIRLDGADTQYF TGTGCCAGCAGTATTCGCCTAGATGGAGCAGATACGCAGTATTTT
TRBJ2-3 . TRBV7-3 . CASSLEGALGVSTDTQYF TGTGCCAGCAGCTTAGAAGGGGCCCTCGGGGTTAGCACAGATACGCAGTATTTT
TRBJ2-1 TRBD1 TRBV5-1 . CASSDGTVNEQFF TGCGCCAGCAGCGATGGGACAGTTAATGAGCAGTTCTTC
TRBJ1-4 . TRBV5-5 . CASSLYAGDNEKLFF TGTGCCAGCAGCTTGTACGCCGGAGATAACGAAAAACTGTTTTTT
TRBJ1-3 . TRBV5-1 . CASSEAGNLSGNTIYF TGCGCCAGCAGCGAGGCAGGGAACCTCTCTGGAAACACCATATATTTT
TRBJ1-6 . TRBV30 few CAWTDRNNSPLHF TGTGCCTGGACAGACAGAAATAATTCACCCCTCCACTTT
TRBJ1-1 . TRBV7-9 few CASSRGGTNEAFF TGTGCCAGCTCCCGGGGGGGGACAAATGAAGCTTTCTTT
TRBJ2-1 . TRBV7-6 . CASSILGPTNEQFF TGTGCCAGCAGCATATTGGGACCTACCAATGAGCAGTTCTTC
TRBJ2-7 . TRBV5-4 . CASSLAGTVGEQYF TGTGCCAGCAGCTTGGCCGGGACGGTTGGCGAGCAGTACTTC
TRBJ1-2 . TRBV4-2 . CASSQAQGGYYGYTF TGTGCCAGCAGCCAAGCCCAGGGAGGATACTATGGCTACACCTTC